Included here is one T cell receptor beta chain sequence, with context. The antigen this receptor binds is unknown. No clone much larger than this one lies a single base away; base qualities are absent. The record originates from a study of OX40 agonist ivuxolimab in advanced cancers. Regarding the research as a whole: Ivuxolimab was a fully human IgG2 agonistic monoclonal antibody targeting the costimulatory receptor OX40 (CD134). The paper reports the monotherapy dose-escalation portion (N of about 47 patients) of the phase I ivuxolimab trial. Three dose-escalation patients achieved partial responses, one with hepatocellular carcinoma and two with cutaneous melanoma. In the dose-escalation cohort, roughly 80% of patients were male, and the mean age was around 60 years, with a range of about 23 to 85. The point of sequencing TCRbeta in the periphery was to test whether ivuxolimab changed TCR sequence diversity and drove clonal T-cell expansion. Patients were allowed to have had prior anti-PD-1, anti-PD-L1 or anti-CTLA-4 therapy, and about 40% of the dose-escalation patients had been treated with checkpoint inhibitors. Among the roughly 52 dose-escalation patients, roughly 20 had hepatocellular carcinoma, approximately 15 melanoma, 9 renal cell carcinoma and 9 head and neck cancer. Intravenous ivuxolimab was administered to patients every 2 weeks at six dose levels: 0.01, 0.1, 0.3, 1.5, 3 and 10 mg/kg.

Points the paper makes about the study in general: Low levels of normalized T-cell clonal expansion were also seen in some patients who did not respond. At doses of 0.1 to 3.0 mg/kg, clonal expansion of both CD4+ and CD8+ T cells in blood was seen between baseline and week 6. Which antigens the clonally expanded peripheral T cells were specific for was not determined. In the 0.1-3.0 mg/kg groups, partial responders had among the lowest normalized peripheral clonal expansion, particularly in CD8+ T cells. After ivuxolimab, CD8+ T cells had more expanded clones than CD4+ T cells on average.

For sequencing of the TCRbeta CDR3 region, genomic DNA was extracted from the sorted cells. The immunoSEQ Assay was used for sequencing of TCRbeta CDR3 regions. Entries here come from immuneACCESS through TCRdb and include only in-frame sequences with V and J called. Some clones fail to appear in such tables; in the studies checked, an unresolved V gene covers under half of the shortfall, and the cause of the remainder is unknown. This sample has roughly 30,000 clones in its table, and roughly 90% of those were observed once. The ten biggest clones cover about 26% of the sample. The trial excluded patients who had a history of autoimmune disease or who were on systemic immunosuppression. Peripheral blood for TCR sequencing was collected from all dose cohorts at baseline, on cycle 4 day 1, and on cycle 7 day 1. Samples came from an open-label, multicenter, first-in-human phase I dose-escalation trial of ivuxolimab. Adults with locally advanced or metastatic melanoma, renal cell, hepatocellular, or head and neck squamous cell carcinoma were enrolled in the trial. Before TCR sequencing, CD4+ T cells and CD8+ T cells from peripheral blood were sorted into separate populations.

The CDR3 has 13 amino acids, counting the end cysteine and phenylalanine. This entry keeps only the CDR3 DNA: 39 bases, framed from base 1. The trim is 0 bases for V and 4 bases for J, with a gap of 6 bases between the germline ends. The germline V gene sets CDR1 to WSHSY and CDR2 to SAAADI. The sample was CD4+ or CD8+ T cells sorted from blood, taken in a trial of the OX40 agonist ivuxolimab. This chain joins TRBV10-2 to TRBJ2-5, with the D gene not clear enough to name. The receptor comes from an adult with an advanced solid tumor such as melanoma, head and neck, liver or kidney cancer. The nucleotide sequence reads as follows: TGCGCCAGCAGTGAGTCAGTGTTAGAGACCCAGTACTTC. Its translation reads: CASSESVLETQYF.